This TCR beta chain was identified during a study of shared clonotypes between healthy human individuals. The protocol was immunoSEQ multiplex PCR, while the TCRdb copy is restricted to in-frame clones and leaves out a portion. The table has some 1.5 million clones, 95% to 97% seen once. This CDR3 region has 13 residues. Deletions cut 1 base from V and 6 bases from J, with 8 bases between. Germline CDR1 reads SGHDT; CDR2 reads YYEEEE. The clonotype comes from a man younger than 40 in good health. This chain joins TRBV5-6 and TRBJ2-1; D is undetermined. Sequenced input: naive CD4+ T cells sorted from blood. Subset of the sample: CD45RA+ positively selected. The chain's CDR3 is CASSLRVGNEQFF. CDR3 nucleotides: TGTGCCAGCAGCTTGAGGGTGGGCAATGAGCAGTTCTTC.